The 20 T cell receptor beta chains reported below all come from one sample, sequenced in a study of shared clonotypes between healthy human individuals. Clones were sequenced by immunoSEQ multiplex PCR, and TCRdb holds only the in-frame ones, with some missing. The table includes fewer than 3 million clones, 85% to 95% detected once. Source material: naive CD4+ T cells from PBMCs. Subset reported: CD45RA+ positively selected. These receptor sequences come from a man aged 18 to 29 in good health. Some clones in this sample may be carry-over from other donors' samples.

The chain carries TRBV5-1 and TRBJ2-6; D is possibly TRBD1 (6 bases). Germline V lookup: CDR1 SGHRS, CDR2 YFSETQ. The CDR3 consists of 18 residues. Trimming pared 0 bases from V and 0 bases from J, leaving 13 bases between. The chain's CDR3 is CASSLAGRGLSGANVLTF. Written as DNA, the CDR3 is TGCGCCAGCAGCTTGGCCGGCAGGGGCCTCTCTGGGGCCAACGTCCTGACTTTC.

V usage is TRBV7-8 and J usage is TRBJ2-1, with 15 bases that match TRBD2. The germline V gene has CDR1 SGHVS and CDR2 FQNEAQ. Trimming took 2 bases from V and 7 from J; bases not matched to a gene: 6. The CDR3 runs 17 residues. CDR3 in amino acids: CASSLFGTSGRTNEQFF. The CDR3 DNA reads as TGTGCCAGCAGCTTATTCGGGACTAGCGGGAGGACGAATGAGCAGTTCTTC.

The rearrangement joins TRBV5-1 to TRBJ2-7; D unclear. V lost 3 bases and J lost 6, with 22 bases in between. This CDR3 is built from 16 residues. CDR1 is SGHRS, CDR2 YFSETQ, per germline. Written as DNA, the CDR3 is TGCGCCAGCAGCTCATATACCGGGTCATCTATAAGCGAGCAGTACTTC. Protein: CASSSYTGSSISEQYF.

The chain has TRBV2 and TRBJ2-2; 7 bases line up with TRBD1. The germline V gene has CDR1 SNHLY and CDR2 FYNNEI. V dropped 8 bases and J dropped 0; count of bases not matched to a gene: 3. The CDR3 length is 14 residues. DNA for the CDR3: TGTGCCAGCGGACAGGACGCGAACACCGGGGAGCTGTTTTTT. The encoded protein is CASGQDANTGELFF.

This clone was detected only once. V gene TRBV9 combines with J gene TRBJ2-7; D gene ambiguous. The V and J ends lost 1 base and 7 bases respectively, with 9 bases between them. Germline values: CDR1 SGDLS, CDR2 YYNGEE. CDR3 length: 12 residues. The DNA of the CDR3 is TGTGCCAGCAGCGTAAGTCTGGGTGAGCAGTACTTC. It translates to CASSVSLGEQYF.

The V call is TRBV6-6, the J call TRBJ1-2; 11 bases line up with TRBD1. Trimming at V came to 6 bases and at J to 5 bases, leaving 2 bases not matched to a gene. CDR3 length equals 13 residues. Germline V gives CDR1 MNHNY, CDR2 SVGAGI (reference sequence). CDR3 in DNA: TGTGCCAGCAGAGGGACAGGGGGATATGGCTACACCTTC. Its translation is CASRGTGGYGYTF.

The chain has TRBV25-1 and TRBJ2-7; D might be TRBD1 or TRBD2, each matching 5 bases. Germline loops: CDR1 MGHDK, CDR2 SYGVNS. This CDR3 has 14 amino acids. V was cut by 4 bases and J by 7 bases, with 17 bases left in between. This CDR3 is CASSARDGQWEQYF. CDR3 in DNA: TGTGCCAGCAGTGCCCGGGACGGCCAGTGGGAGCAGTACTTC.

The chain carries TRBV21-1 and TRBJ2-7; the tabulated D call, TRBD2, remains unverified against the DNA. TRBV21-1 is a known pseudogene. The CDR3 spans 17 residues. CDR3 loop: CASSKNGGSHKEYEQYF. As DNA, the CDR3 is TGTGCCAGCAGCAAAAATGGGGGGAGCCATAAAGAGTACGAGCAGTACTTC.

The chain carries TRBV9 and TRBJ1-1, with D possibly TRBD1 on 5 matching bases. Germline V lookup: CDR1 SGDLS, CDR2 YYNGEE. V dropped 0 bases and J dropped 4 bases, with 10 bases sitting between them. The CDR3 spans 14 residues. The CDR3 protein is CASSVVEGITEAFF. Here the CDR3 DNA reads TGTGCCAGCAGCGTAGTGGAGGGGATCACTGAAGCTTTCTTT.

This chain connects TRBV18 to TRBJ1-1; no clear D gene. The CDR3 sequence is 16 residues long. Trimming removed 3 bases at V and 2 bases at J, with 16 bases between. Germline CDR1 reads KGHSH; CDR2 reads LQKENI. In nucleotides, the CDR3 is TGTGCCAGCTCACCCAATTTGCCAGGTGAAAACACTGAAGCTTTCTTT. This translates into CASSPNLPGENTEAFF.

The chain carries TRBV11-2 and TRBJ2-7, with 12 positions matching TRBD2. Unmatched junction bases numbered 10, after V lost 4 bases and J lost 6 bases. Germline values: CDR1 SGHAT, CDR2 FQNNGV. This CDR3 spans 16 amino acids. The CDR3 region has the DNA TGTGCCAGCAGCTGGACTAGCGGGATAGTAGGGGGCGAGCAGTACTTC. Protein product: CASSWTSGIVGGEQYF.

The chain employs TRBV30 and TRBJ2-7; either TRBD1 or TRBD2 may supply D (5 bases each). The CDR3 totals 14 residues. Germline CDR1 is GTSNPN and CDR2 is SVGIG (reference sequence). V was shortened by 0 bases and J by 4 bases, with 13 bases between the two germline ends. The CDR3 sequence: CAWSVVGVSYEQYF. As DNA, the CDR3 is TGTGCCTGGAGTGTAGTGGGGGTTTCTTACGAGCAGTACTTC.

The rearrangement joins TRBV15 to TRBJ2-1, with D possibly matching TRBD2 (5 bases). The ends were cut back, 3 bases at V and 7 bases at J, with 16 bases in the middle. The CDR3 is 15 amino acids. Germline loops: CDR1 LNHNV, CDR2 YYDKDF (reference sequence). The DNA for the CDR3 is TGTGCCACCAGCAGGAGATCGGCGGGTTGGAATGAGCAGTTCTTC. It encodes CATSRRSAGWNEQFF.

The rearrangement uses TRBV5-1 and TRBJ2-5, with TRBD2 as a possible D gene (6 bases). The CDR3 is 18 amino acids. The germline V gene has CDR1 SGHRS and CDR2 YFSETQ. Trimming stripped 1 base from V and 4 bases from J, with 23 bases between. The CDR3 reads CASSLLAPGAGLLETQYF. The CDR3 region has the DNA TGCGCCAGCAGCTTGTTGGCGCCGGGAGCTGGATTATTAGAGACCCAGTACTTC.

V is TRBV27 and J is TRBJ2-5, with D perhaps TRBD1 or TRBD2 (6 bases each). V lost 1 base to trimming and J lost 9 bases, with 15 bases between them. CDR1 is MNHEY and CDR2 is SMNVEV in the germline V gene (reference sequence). This CDR3 spans 14 amino acids. In DNA form, the CDR3 reads TGTGCCAGCAGTTTATATAGGGGGGAATCGGCCCAGTACTTC. Amino acids: CASSLYRGESAQYF.

The V and J genes are TRBV9 and TRBJ1-1, with TRBD1 as a possible D gene (5 bases). This CDR3 comprises 17 residues. The V and J ends lost 2 bases and 7 bases respectively, with 24 bases between them. CDR1 SGDLS and CDR2 YYNGEE come from the germline V gene. In nucleotides, the CDR3 is TGTGCCAGCAGCGTGGTGTCGGGGGGGATACCAAACCTTGAAGCTTTCTTT. Its protein product is CASSVVSGGIPNLEAFF. The variable domain in full, completed from reference TRBV9 and TRBJ1-1, reads DSGVTQTPKHLITATGQRVTLRCSPRSGDLSVYWYQQSLDQGLQFLIQYYNGEERAKGNILERFSAQQFPDLHSELNLSSLELGDSALYFCASSVVSGGIPNLEAFFGQGTRLTVV.

The J gene is TRBJ2-1, the V gene TRBV20-1; D unclear. This CDR3 contains 11 residues. Germline lookup yields CDR1 DFQATT and CDR2 SNEGSKA (reference sequence). Trimming stripped 8 bases from V and 9 bases from J, with 14 bases between. CDR3 residues: CSPREFTEQFF. The CDR3 DNA follows: TGCAGTCCCCGAGAGTTTACTGAGCAGTTCTTC.

V usage is TRBV6-6 and J usage is TRBJ1-2; TRBD1 matches 9 bases. CDR3 length: 13 amino acids. In germline, CDR1 is MNHNY, CDR2 SVGAGI (reference sequence). V dropped 11 bases and J dropped 4; count of bases not matched to a gene: 8. The CDR3 loop reads CALGTGNIYGYTF. Here the CDR3 DNA reads TGTGCCCTCGGGACAGGGAATATCTATGGCTACACCTTC.

This clone was picked up one time. V usage is TRBV9 and J usage is TRBJ2-7; D assignment may be TRBD1 or TRBD2 (5 bases each). This CDR3 is 12 amino acids long. Trimming took off 7 bases at V and 2 bases at J, with 10 bases between the two ends. Germline V lookup: CDR1 SGDLS, CDR2 YYNGEE. CDR3 nucleotide sequence: TGTGCCAGCCGGGGCGAGACCTACGAGCAGTACTTC. Translation: CASRGETYEQYF.

Note on this clone: Other DNA sequences from this sample encode an identical CDR3 as well. The J gene is TRBJ2-2, the V gene TRBV7-3; D gene unclear. Trimming cost V 3 bases and J 1 base, with 6 bases left between them. The CDR3 covers 14 residues. Per the germline V gene, CDR1 is SGHTA and CDR2 is FQGTGA. The CDR3 reads CASSFGGNTGELFF. The DNA for the CDR3 is TGTGCCAGCAGCTTTGGTGGGAACACCGGGGAGCTGTTTTTT.